A selection of T cell receptor beta chains follows, all from one sample in a study of T cells in Graves' hyperthyroidism and ophthalmopathy. One entry per CDR3 protein, called by TCRdb with MiXCR from the multiplex PCR reads. The sample lists under 500,000 distinct CDR3 sequences, roughly 13% seen once, with 25% to 30% in the top ten. The sequencing input was blood. The receptors were gathered from a man aged 50 to 60 with Graves' ophthalmopathy. Each CDR3 is given with its conserved first and last residue. Fields, in order: V gene, D gene, J gene, clone size, CDR3 protein, CDR3 DNA. A D gene is named only where the DNA matches it firmly. A clone size is listed for some rows: how often the clone was seen (once, few, many), or a class if it is expanded.

v_call: TRBV2
d_call: NA
j_call: TRBJ2-7
clone_size: many
cdr3_aa: CASGVIRYEQYF
cdr3_nt: TGTGCCAGCGGAGTGATCCGATACGAGCAGTACTTC

v_call: TRBV7-3
d_call: TRBD2
j_call: TRBJ2-7
clone_size: few
cdr3_aa: CASSKTSGLNYEQYF
cdr3_nt: TGTGCCAGCAGTAAAACTAGCGGGCTAAACTACGAGCAGTACTTC

v_call: TRBV28
d_call: NA
j_call: TRBJ2-2
clone_size: few
cdr3_aa: CASQVSNTGELFF
cdr3_nt: TGTGCCAGCCAAGTTTCCAACACCGGGGAGCTGTTTTTT

v_call: TRBV6-2/TRBV6-3
d_call: NA
j_call: TRBJ2-1
clone_size: NA
cdr3_aa: CASSYKDLQFF
cdr3_nt: TGTGCCAGCAGTTACAAGGACCTTCAGTTCTTC

v_call: TRBV19
d_call: TRBD1
j_call: TRBJ1-2
clone_size: NA
cdr3_aa: CASTRDRAANYGYTF
cdr3_nt: TGTGCCAGTACCCGGGACAGGGCGGCTAACTATGGCTACACCTTC

v_call: TRBV5-1
d_call: TRBD2
j_call: TRBJ2-5
clone_size: NA
cdr3_aa: CASSQLAAVQETQYF
cdr3_nt: TGCGCCAGCAGCCAACTAGCGGCAGTACAAGAGACCCAGTACTTC

v_call: TRBV12-3/TRBV12-4
d_call: NA
j_call: TRBJ1-1
clone_size: few
cdr3_aa: CASSSDIITEAFF
cdr3_nt: TGTGCCAGCAGCTCGGACATCATTACCGAAGCTTTCTTT

v_call: TRBV12-3/TRBV12-4
d_call: NA
j_call: TRBJ2-5
clone_size: NA
cdr3_aa: CASSPRSARETQYF
cdr3_nt: TGTGCCAGCAGCCCTCGGTCTGCCCGGGAGACCCAGTACTTC

v_call: TRBV12-3/TRBV12-4
d_call: NA
j_call: TRBJ2-7
clone_size: many
cdr3_aa: CASSLTPGQLPYEQYF
cdr3_nt: TGTGCCAGCAGCTTGACACCTGGACAGCTACCCTACGAGCAGTACTTC

v_call: TRBV14
d_call: TRBD1
j_call: TRBJ2-2
clone_size: NA
cdr3_aa: CASSQSTGRNTGELFF
cdr3_nt: TGTGCCAGCAGCCAATCGACAGGGAGGAACACCGGGGAGCTGTTTTTT

v_call: TRBV12-3/TRBV12-4
d_call: NA
j_call: TRBJ1-1
clone_size: many
cdr3_aa: CASSLARLKGLIVTEAFF
cdr3_nt: TGTGCCAGCAGTTTAGCGCGTTTAAAGGGGCTGATTGTCACTGAAGCTTTCTTT

v_call: TRBV5-1
d_call: TRBD2
j_call: TRBJ2-5
clone_size: few
cdr3_aa: CASSAASGSIWETQYF
cdr3_nt: TGCGCCAGCAGCGCGGCTAGCGGGAGTATTTGGGAGACCCAGTACTTC

v_call: TRBV5-1
d_call: NA
j_call: TRBJ2-3
clone_size: NA
cdr3_aa: CASSLDSGVGTDTQYF
cdr3_nt: TGCGCCAGCAGCTTGGATTCCGGAGTTGGCACAGATACGCAGTATTTT

v_call: TRBV3-1
d_call: NA
j_call: TRBJ1-2
clone_size: few
cdr3_aa: CASRLTLTSNYGYTF
cdr3_nt: TGTGCCAGCAGACTAACACTTACCTCTAACTATGGCTACACCTTC

v_call: TRBV12-3/TRBV12-4
d_call: TRBD2
j_call: TRBJ2-1
clone_size: NA
cdr3_aa: CASRKIAGGPSYNEQFF
cdr3_nt: TGTGCCAGCAGAAAAATAGCGGGAGGGCCCTCCTACAATGAGCAGTTCTTC

v_call: TRBV30
d_call: NA
j_call: TRBJ2-1
clone_size: few
cdr3_aa: CAWSGGRYNEQFF
cdr3_nt: TGTGCCTGGAGTGGGGGGCGCTACAATGAGCAGTTCTTC

v_call: TRBV19
d_call: TRBD2
j_call: TRBJ2-3
clone_size: NA
cdr3_aa: CASRLAGPGNADTQYF
cdr3_nt: TGTGCCAGTAGACTAGCGGGACCTGGAAACGCAGATACGCAGTATTTT

v_call: TRBV12-3/TRBV12-4
d_call: NA
j_call: TRBJ2-5
clone_size: many
cdr3_aa: CASSLWQEETQYF
cdr3_nt: TGTGCCAGCAGTTTATGGCAGGAGGAGACCCAGTACTTC

v_call: TRBV7-8
d_call: TRBD2
j_call: TRBJ2-1
clone_size: many
cdr3_aa: CASSSRLGTSGRGEQFF
cdr3_nt: TGTGCCAGCAGCTCGCGATTGGGGACTAGCGGGAGGGGTGAGCAGTTCTTC

v_call: TRBV6-1
d_call: NA
j_call: TRBJ2-5
clone_size: few
cdr3_aa: CATQGGSQETQYF
cdr3_nt: TGTGCCACCCAGGGGGGATCACAAGAGACCCAGTACTTC